This T cell receptor beta chain was found in a study of identical twins. CDR3 length equals 13 residues. Germline CDR1 SGHRS, CDR2 YFSETQ. Trimming stripped 7 bases from V and 1 base from J, with 10 bases between. This clonotype turned up a few times. TCRdb analysed the 5' RACE reads with MiXCR anew, one entry per CDR3 protein. The table records under 900,000 distinct CDR3 sequences, 15% to 20% of them present only once. These records were also assigned to another study, of T cells expressing NK-cell markers.

The TCR originated in a woman in her late teens or twenties in good health. The sample taken for sequencing was PBMCs. The V gene is TRBV5-1, the J gene TRBJ2-3, with D possibly matching TRBD2 (6 bases). Here the CDR3 reads CASYSSGTDTQYF. The CDR3 DNA is TGCGCCAGCTACTCTAGCGGCACAGATACGCAGTATTTT.